This T cell receptor beta chain was documented in a study of OX40 agonist ivuxolimab in advanced cancers. Broadly, across the study: The costimulatory receptor OX40 (CD134) was targeted by ivuxolimab, a fully human IgG2 agonistic monoclonal antibody. Intravenous ivuxolimab was administered to patients every 2 weeks at six dose levels: 0.01, 0.1, 0.3, 1.5, 3 and 10 mg/kg. Of the approximately 50 dose-escalation patients, hepatocellular carcinoma was present in roughly 19, melanoma in around 15, renal cell carcinoma in 9 and head and neck cancer in 9. A male proportion of 82.7% and a mean age of approximately 62 years, ranging from about 20 to 79, were recorded for the dose-escalation cohort. Prior anti-PD-1, anti-PD-L1 or anti-CTLA-4 therapy was permitted, and approximately 40% of dose-escalation patients had received checkpoint inhibitors. Partial responses were achieved by three dose-escalation patients, of whom one had hepatocellular carcinoma and two had cutaneous melanoma. Peripheral TCRbeta sequencing aimed to test whether ivuxolimab altered TCR sequence diversity and caused clonal T-cell expansion. The paper covers the monotherapy dose-escalation part of the phase I ivuxolimab trial, which included N = 52 patients. Findings and caveats that apply to the study as a whole: Low levels of normalized T-cell clonal expansion were also seen in some patients who did not respond. Clonal expansion of both CD4+ and CD8+ blood T cells was observed from baseline to week 6 at doses 0.1 to 3.0 mg/kg. Partial responders in the 0.1-3.0 mg/kg groups had among the lowest normalized peripheral clonal expansion, especially among CD8+ T cells. On average, CD8+ T cells showed more expanded clones than CD4+ T cells after ivuxolimab. Antigen specificity was not determined for the clonally expanded peripheral T cells.

About this clone itself: The antigen it binds to is not known. Per-nucleotide qualities are absent, and no much larger clonotype sits a single base away.

The trial excluded patients who had a history of autoimmune disease or who were on systemic immunosuppression. In every dose cohort, peripheral blood was drawn for TCR sequencing at baseline, cycle 4 day 1, and cycle 7 day 1. The samples were drawn from a first-in-human, open-label, multicenter phase I dose-escalation trial of ivuxolimab. Adults with locally advanced or metastatic melanoma, renal cell, hepatocellular, or head and neck squamous cell carcinoma were enrolled in the trial. Before TCR sequencing, CD4+ T cells and CD8+ T cells from peripheral blood were sorted into separate populations. For sequencing of the TCRbeta CDR3 region, genomic DNA was extracted from the sorted cells. The immunoSEQ Assay was used to sequence the TCRbeta CDR3 regions. The table was pulled from immuneACCESS by TCRdb, which kept in-frame rearrangements only. Such tables lose some clones; where checked, under half of the loss comes from unresolved V genes, and the rest has no known cause. This sample comprises tens of thousands of clones, approximately 80% of them detected only once. The top ten hold around 12% of the sample.

V drops 4 bases and J drops 5 bases, leaving 21 bases in between. The germline V gene sets CDR1 to SGHDT and CDR2 to YYEEEE. Measured from the cysteine to the phenylalanine, the CDR3 is 16 residues long. This entry keeps only the CDR3 DNA: 48 bases, framed from base 1. The sequence derives from an adult with an advanced solid tumor such as melanoma, head and neck, liver or kidney cancer. The material was CD4+ or CD8+ T cells sorted from blood, obtained in a trial of the OX40 agonist ivuxolimab. The chain links TRBV5-6 with TRBJ1-1; TRBD1 might be the D gene, on 6 matching bases. For the CDR3, the sequence is CASSSFGGGEETEAFF. The DNA is TGTGCCAGCAGCAGCTTCGGCGGGGGCGAGGAAACTGAAGCTTTCTTT.